There are a few counts of the clone carrying this T cell receptor (beta chain). Its antigen is undetermined. cDNA synthesis used the whole RNA isolate, giving expressed TCRB sequences. Assay used: immunoSEQ multiplex PCR; TCRdb lists only in-frame clones, some missing. Of 600,000 to 700,000 clones in the sample, roughly an eighth are singletons; the top ten hold more than 0.1%. This CDR3 contains 13 residues. Per germline, CDR1 MNHNY and CDR2 SVGAGI (reference sequence). Trimming at V came to 7 bases and at J to 4 bases, leaving 4 bases not matched to a gene. This sample was included in a study of beta chain features in type 1 diabetes. Overall study results and limits: Type 1 diabetes patients had moderately but significantly shorter TCRB CDR3s in all four CD4+ subsets. When VDJ junctions were examined, type 1 diabetes patients showed fewer insertions and more deletions.

The rearrangement uses TRBV6-6 and TRBJ1-5; 7 bases are shared with TRBD1. The sequenced sample was naive CD4+ T cells from blood. This sequence originates from a man younger than 40 with type 1 diabetes. DNA of the CDR3: TGTGCCAGCACACCACAGGGGAATCAGCCCCAGCATTTT. The encoded protein is CASTPQGNQPQHF.